The 16 T cell receptor beta chains presented below share a single source sample, sequenced in a study of early T cells in non-severe SARS-CoV-2 infection. TCRdb recomputed calls from the 5' RACE reads with MiXCR, one row per CDR3 protein. Of about 77,000 distinct CDR3 sequences in the sample, 16% are singletons; the top ten hold 2.9%. Specimen: whole blood. The receptors originated from an adult who was a healthcare worker with PCR-confirmed SARS-CoV-2 infection or an uninfected control (not recorded which).

The sample holds many counts of this clonotype. The genes are TRBV18 and TRBJ2-7, with 7 bases aligning to TRBD2. CDR3 length equals 15 residues. V trimming: 4 bases; J trimming: 5 bases; junction bases outside the gene matches: 11. Germline V gives CDR1 KGHSH, CDR2 LQKENI. The CDR3, as DNA: TGTGCCAGCTCACGCTCGGGGGGAGAGTCCGACGAGCAGTACTTC. It codes for CASSRSGGESDEQYF.

The table lists this clonotype with many counts. V and J are TRBV7-6 and TRBJ2-1; possible D gene TRBD2, 6 bases. The CDR3 spans 13 residues. Germline CDR1 and CDR2: SGHVS and FNYEAQ. The V and J ends lost 5 bases and 6 bases respectively, with 11 bases between them. CDR3 in DNA: TGTGCCAGCAGCCATGGGACTGCCAATGAGCAGTTCTTC. As protein: CASSHGTANEQFF.

This clonotype appeared a few times. The chain has TRBV11-2 and TRBJ2-1; 14 nucleotides agree with TRBD2. Trimming took 5 bases from V and 12 from J; bases not matched to a gene: 9. Germline CDR1 SGHAT, CDR2 FQNNGV. This CDR3 has 15 amino acids. In nucleotides, the CDR3 is TGTGCCAGCAGCCCTCTCCGACTAGCGGGAGGGCGGCAGTTCTTC. Protein sequence: CASSPLRLAGGRQFF.

The chain couples TRBV18 to TRBJ2-3, with TRBD1 as a possible D gene (6 bases). Between the trimmed V and J ends, which lost 6 bases and 2 bases, there was a span of 15 bases. The CDR3 has 15 amino acids. Germline loops: CDR1 KGHSH, CDR2 LQKENI. Here the CDR3 DNA reads TGTGCCAGCTCGTCGGGACAACAGCTCACAGATACGCAGTATTTT. It is translated as CASSSGQQLTDTQYF. Full variable domain (missing parts from reference TRBV18 and TRBJ2-3): NAGVMQNPRHLVRRRGQEARLRCSPMKGHSHVYWYRQLPEEGLKFMVYLQKENIIDESGMPKERFSAEFPKEGPSILRIQQVVRGDSAAYFCASSSGQQLTDTQYFGPGTRLTVL.

This clonotype came up many times. The chain joins TRBV6-2 or TRBV6-3 to TRBJ2-7; 12 bases line up with TRBD2. The CDR3 is 17 amino acids. Germline CDR1 is MNHEY and CDR2 is SVGEGT. V shed 8 bases, J shed 0 bases, and the junction held 11 bases outside the gene matches. Here the CDR3 DNA reads TGTGCCAGCCTACCCTCGACTAGCGGGGGCCTCTCCTACGAGCAGTACTTC. Its translation is CASLPSTSGGLSYEQYF.

This sequence joins TRBV14 and TRBJ2-1, with D unclear. CDR1 and CDR2 (germline): SGHDN, FVKESK. This CDR3 is 18 amino acids long. V shed 4 bases and J shed 1 base, with 20 bases lying between them. The CDR3 nucleotides are TGTGCCAGCAGCCGTGGGATGTTGCAGCCGCGGTCCTACAATGAGCAGTTCTTC. Protein: CASSRGMLQPRSYNEQFF.

This clonotype was seen more than once but under ten times. The J gene is TRBJ1-1, the V gene TRBV28; D call uncertain. Germline values: CDR1 MDHEN, CDR2 SYDVKM. V was clipped by 3 bases and J by 1 base, with 9 bases between them. The CDR3 covers 14 residues. The CDR3 coding sequence is TGTGCCAGCAGTTTTAGGTTATCGAACACTGAAGCTTTCTTT. It codes for CASSFRLSNTEAFF.

This clonotype has ten or more counts. The gene calls are TRBV9 and TRBJ2-7; TRBD2 agrees at 11 bases. CDR3 length equals 14 residues. V was clipped by 4 bases and J by 3 bases; unmatched bases: 3. Germline values: CDR1 SGDLS, CDR2 YYNGEE. CDR3 coding DNA: TGTGCCAGCAGCAGCACTAGCGGGGGCTACGAGCAGTACTTC. Translated: CASSSTSGGYEQYF.

The gene calls are TRBV3-1 and TRBJ1-6; 7 positions agree with TRBD1. From germline, CDR1 is LGHDT and CDR2 YNNKEL (reference sequence). The junction had 3 bases not matched to a gene; V was cut back by 1 base and J by 6 bases. The length of the CDR3 is 15 residues. In nucleotides, the CDR3 is TGTGCCAGCAGCCAAGGGCGGGACAGTAATTCACCCCTCCACTTT. Protein sequence: CASSQGRDSNSPLHF.

The DNA of the CDR3 is TGTGCCAGCAGTTTACCTAGCGGGAGGAACATTCAGTACTTC. It translates to CASSLPSGRNIQYF. The rearrangement joins TRBV12-3 or TRBV12-4 to TRBJ2-4; 11 positions agree with TRBD2. This CDR3 contains 14 residues. The V gene end was trimmed by 2 bases and the J gene end by 7 bases; junction bases not matched to a gene: 1.

This clonotype showed up just a few times. This chain joins TRBV28 and TRBJ2-7; either TRBD1 or TRBD2 may supply D (5 bases each). V was shortened by 5 bases and J by 3 bases, with 17 bases between the two germline ends. CDR1 and CDR2 (germline): MDHEN, SYDVKM. The length of the CDR3 is 15 residues. The CDR3 is CASSSRDPRGYEQYF. CDR3 bases: TGTGCCAGCAGTAGCCGGGACCCGAGGGGCTACGAGCAGTACTTC.

This clonotype was picked up a small number of times. The V call is TRBV7-6, the J call TRBJ2-2; 7 bases agree with TRBD1. The V segment lost 5 bases and the J segment 1 base; nucleotides outside the gene matches: 4. CDR1 and CDR2 from the germline V gene are SGHVS and FNYEAQ. The CDR3 runs 15 residues. In nucleotides, the CDR3 is TGTGCCAGCAGCCCCCGGACAGGGAACACCGGGGAGCTGTTTTTT. Its translation is CASSPRTGNTGELFF.

This clonotype appeared many times. This sequence joins TRBV7-6 and TRBJ2-2; either TRBD1 or TRBD2 may supply D (6 bases each). Trimming took 3 bases from V and 3 from J, leaving 17 bases between them. From germline, CDR1 is SGHVS and CDR2 FNYEAQ. The CDR3 runs to 17 residues. The CDR3 protein is CASSFPPRGADTGELFF. The DNA of the CDR3 is TGTGCCAGCAGCTTTCCCCCGAGGGGGGCGGACACCGGGGAGCTGTTTTTT. The full variable domain, rest sourced from reference TRBV7-6 and TRBJ2-2, is GAGVSQSPRYKVTKRGQDVALRCDPISGHVSLYWYRQALGQGPEFLTYFNYEAQQDKSGLPNDRFSAERPEGSISTLTIQRTEQRDSAMYRCASSFPPRGADTGELFFGEGSRLTVL.

The sample holds many counts of this clonotype. V is TRBV12-3 or TRBV12-4 and J is TRBJ1-6, with 8 positions matching TRBD1. The J segment lost 8 bases and the V segment lost 7 bases, leaving 10 bases of the junction unmatched. The CDR3 runs 15 residues. The CDR3 nucleotides read TGTGCCAGCATCAGGACAGGGAGGTCTCATTCACCCCTCCACTTT. Its translation is CASIRTGRSHSPLHF.

V usage is TRBV6-4 and J usage is TRBJ2-1, with 12 bases identical to TRBD2. The CDR3 has 18 amino acids. The junction had 8 bases not matched to a gene; V was cut back by 5 bases and J by 0 bases. CDR1 MRHNA and CDR2 SNTAGT come from the germline V gene. The CDR3 loop is CASSRRPTSGGSYNEQFF. The CDR3 DNA follows: TGTGCCAGCAGTAGACGCCCGACTAGCGGGGGCTCCTACAATGAGCAGTTCTTC.

This clonotype has a handful of counts. The chain employs TRBV5-5 and TRBJ1-5; 8 nucleotides line up with TRBD1. The CDR3 spans 19 residues. CDR1 is SGHKS, CDR2 YYEKEE, per germline (reference sequence). V was clipped by 4 bases and J by 0 bases; unmatched bases: 15. The CDR3: CASSGLTGTGQNSNQPQHF. For the CDR3, the DNA is TGTGCCAGCAGCGGACTTACCGGGACAGGTCAAAATAGCAATCAGCCCCAGCATTTT.